This T cell receptor (beta chain) was identified in a study of breast tumors, draining lymph nodes, adjacent tissues. At least ten counts were recorded for this clonotype. Antigen unknown. In germline, CDR1 is KGHDR, CDR2 SFDVKD. J was trimmed by 3 bases and V by 6 bases; bases with no gene match: 8. This CDR3 is 17 amino acids long. TCRdb redid the calling of the multiplex PCR reads with MiXCR, one entry per CDR3 protein. The sample yields approximately 52,000 distinct CDR3 sequences, 35% to 50% seen once. The study, taken as a whole, reports: The data were judged consistent with most tumor T cells coming from lymph node and expanding in tumor. Compared with basal-like, luminal-like tumors shared significantly more repertoire with nontumor tissue.

The V and J genes are TRBV24-1 and TRBJ2-2; 11 positions agree with TRBD2. The sequence derives from a female donor with breast cancer. Some clones in this sample may be carry-over from other donors' samples. Sequences were obtained from breast tumor tissue. In DNA form, the CDR3 reads TGTGCCACCAGTAGAACTAGCGGGAGCGGAGACACCGGGGAGCTGTTTTTT. This sequence encodes CATSRTSGSGDTGELFF.